This T cell receptor (beta chain) was documented in a study of early T cells in non-severe SARS-CoV-2 infection. On the study more broadly: Whole-blood bulk RNA, unsorted, was sequenced, and chains were unpaired. Findings and limits, study-wide: Comparison of clonotypes with VDJdb favored anti-spike CD8 responses while missing private and CD4 specificities.

The germline gives CDR1 SGHDN, CDR2 FVKESK. V lost 5 bases to trimming and J lost 5 bases, with 20 bases between them. The CDR3 is made up of 16 amino acids. The sample holds many counts of this clonotype. Antigen unknown. In the library, individual cDNA molecules carried attached unique molecular identifiers. TCRdb fed the 5' RACE reads into MiXCR, producing one record per CDR3 protein. Here the sample spans some 28,000 distinct CDR3 sequences, roughly 9.7% being singletons. This receptor was identified in an adult who was a healthcare worker with PCR-confirmed SARS-CoV-2 infection or an uninfected control (not recorded which). The chain uses TRBV14 and TRBJ2-3; D gene uncertain. The sequenced sample was whole blood. In DNA, the CDR3 is TGTGCCAGCAGCAGAAGAGGAACTACCGGAATAGATACGCAGTATTTT. This codes for CASSRRGTTGIDTQYF.